These T cell receptor beta chains were read from a single sample in a study of blood T cell repertoires in COVID-19. Sequencing used immunoSEQ multiplex PCR; TCRdb keeps in-frame clones, though not all of them. Of 60,000 to 85,000 clones listed, about 91% are singletons. The material sequenced was peripheral blood. All receptors derive from a woman in her forties or fifties with active COVID-19. Each CDR3 is given with its conserved first and last residue. The D gene is left open where the match is weak. Clone size is given for some rows only: seen once, a few or many times, or a class if the clone is expanded.

d_call	clone_size	j_call	v_call	cdr3_aa
-	few	TRBJ2-3	TRBV2	CASSEGQGLLSTDTQYF
-	-	TRBJ2-7	TRBV2	CATEGGRGEHEQYF
-	-	TRBJ1-5	TRBV15	CATSRLNQPQHF
-	-	TRBJ2-1	TRBV19	CASRQGGVGEQFF
TRBD2	-	TRBJ2-1	TRBV7-2	CASRSTGTSSFF
-	-	TRBJ2-3	TRBV5-4	CASSLAGTDTQYF
-	-	TRBJ2-1	TRBV19	CASSIGTLSNNEQFF
TRBD2	-	TRBJ2-1	TRBV28	CASSLTGTSGIRFF
TRBD2	-	TRBJ2-2	TRBV25-1	CASWGLAGAGELFF
TRBD1	-	TRBJ2-3	TRBV6-5	CASSFNGQDTDTQYF
TRBD1	-	TRBJ2-3	TRBV5-1	CASSPGQGGDTQYF
TRBD2	-	TRBJ2-1	TRBV10-2	CASSETSGSYNEQFF
-	-	TRBJ2-7	TRBV5-6	CASSLTLPGAEQYF
TRBD2	-	TRBJ2-2	TRBV4-1	CASSQVGRGLAGGRGTGELFF
TRBD1	-	TRBJ1-1	TRBV7-9	CASSFGTGGMIAEAFF
-	-	TRBJ1-4	TRBV25-1	CASSESVKLFF
TRBD2	-	TRBJ2-3	TRBV7-3	CASSLSGSGDTQYF
-	-	TRBJ2-3	TRBV7-3	CASSAGTDTQYF
-	-	TRBJ2-3	TRBV7-9	CASSPSVRSTDTQYF
-	-	TRBJ2-7	TRBV19	CASSAAGVYEQYF
TRBD2	once	TRBJ2-3	TRBV4-1	CASSQLADLSTDTQYF
TRBD2	-	TRBJ2-4	TRBV9	CASSAGLDPKNIQYF
TRBD1	-	TRBJ2-1	TRBV18	CASSPPTGTGLYNEQFF
-	-	TRBJ2-1	TRBV7-9	CALRGRSYNEQFF
-	-	TRBJ2-1	TRBV24-1	CATRGVRGGYNEQFF
-	-	TRBJ2-3	TRBV18	CASSPGTPPDTQYF
TRBD2	few	TRBJ2-7	TRBV9	CASSYTSGETYEQYF
TRBD2	-	TRBJ2-1	TRBV11-2	CASSLDGLAGYEQFF
TRBD1	-	TRBJ2-7	TRBV2	CASSPRVLGQIDEQYF